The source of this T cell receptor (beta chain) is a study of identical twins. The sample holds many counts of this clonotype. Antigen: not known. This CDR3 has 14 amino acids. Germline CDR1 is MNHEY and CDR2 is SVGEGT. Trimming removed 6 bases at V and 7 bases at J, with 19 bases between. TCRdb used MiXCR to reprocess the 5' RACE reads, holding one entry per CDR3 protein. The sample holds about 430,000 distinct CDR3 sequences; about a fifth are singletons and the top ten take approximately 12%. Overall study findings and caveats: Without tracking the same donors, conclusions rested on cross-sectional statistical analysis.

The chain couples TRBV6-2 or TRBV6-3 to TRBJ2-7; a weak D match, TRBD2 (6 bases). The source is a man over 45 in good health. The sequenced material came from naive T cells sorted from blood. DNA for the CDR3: TGTGCCAGCAGCCGGGACTCCCTGAGGCGAGAGCAGTACTTC. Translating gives CASSRDSLRREQYF.